This T cell receptor beta chain was sequenced in a study of T cells in women clearing cervical HPV infection. Background on the study: With HLA typing for only a few women, HLA confounding remains possible.

Germline CDR1 is SGHRS and CDR2 is YFSETQ. This CDR3 contains 16 residues. Trimming pared 0 bases from V and 2 bases from J, leaving 15 bases between. Study-wide results and limits: CIN3+ cases had significantly higher TCR richness than controls; evenness did not differ. Associations may precede or follow infection; HPV-specific or memory T cells were not isolated.

TCR beta CDR3 amplified by multiplex PCR from about 1200 ng genomic DNA. Produced via immunoSEQ multiplex PCR; TCRdb's table is partial and in-frame only. This repertoire comprises tens of thousands of clones; its ten largest clones make up under 8%. Note on this clone: Its antigen is undetermined. Sequencing ends 3 residues short of the CDR3 end; the germline J gene provides the rest.

This receptor was taken from a woman aged 18 to 75 with a cervical HPV16 infection that either progressed to CIN3+ or cleared (not recorded which). The chain uses TRBV5-1 and TRBJ2-7; perhaps TRBD1 as D (6 bases). The sequencing sample was made of blood buffy coat. The sequenced part of the CDR3 DNA is TGCGCCAGCAGCTTGGTGGGTCGGGCAGGGGCCTACGAG. This gives the protein CASSLVGRAGAYE. The entire CDR3 protein is CASSLVGRAGAYEQYF.